A single T cell receptor (beta chain) is shown here with its context. Antigen: not known. The immunoSEQ assay was v3.0, run at survey level. Some clones are missing from TCRdb's copy, which holds only in-frame ones; the method was immunoSEQ multiplex PCR. The sample has some 11,000 clones, 83% seen once; the top ten hold about a sixth. These data originate in a study of long-term antiretroviral therapy in people with HIV. Germline values: CDR1 MDHEN, CDR2 SYDVKM. The CDR3 spans 14 residues. Unmatched junction bases numbered 8, after V lost 5 bases and J lost 7 bases. Study-level results: HIV repertoires had narrower CDR3 length ranges than controls. Within the repertoire, clones expanded before ART were dominant at all time points. Post-ART, diversity grew, though it stayed under transplant donor control levels. Blood was collected between about 2004 and 2017, possibly under older ART regimens.

The starting material was unsorted PBMCs, obtained 3.4 years after starting antiretroviral therapy. The V call is TRBV28, the J call TRBJ2-1; 7 bases fit TRBD2. This receptor was identified in a man aged 35 to 55 with HIV. The DNA of the CDR3 is TGTGCCAGCAGTCCTCCGGGGGGAGAAAATGAGCAGTTCTTC. As protein: CASSPPGGENEQFF.